This TCR beta chain was profiled in a study of cytomegalovirus exposure and HLA in healthy donors. Study-wide results and limits: HLA alleles showed associations with some 15,000 TCR beta sequences in a later analysis, at a 0.05 false discovery rate. Analyzed later, most CMV-associated TCR beta chains appeared HLA-restricted. A later analysis found TCR association rates differed by HLA locus, highest for DRB1 and lowest for HLA-C. Reportedly, HLA-A and HLA-B alleles of most subjects were accurately predicted from TCR beta.

J was trimmed by 0 bases and V by 6 bases; bases with no gene match: 8. The CDR3 loop spans 15 amino acids. CDR1 SNHLY and CDR2 FYNNEI come from the germline V gene. PCR amplification relied on 60 Vbeta primers (plus 13 Jbeta primers). The data were produced by immunoSEQ multiplex PCR, yet TCRdb's version contains in-frame clones alone and is incomplete. Altogether some 140,000 clones are present, roughly four fifths being singletons, with the ten largest covering 3.1%. On this clone itself: Its antigen is currently unknown.

The rearrangement joins TRBV2 to TRBJ2-7; 7 nucleotides align to TRBD2. Material for sequencing was PBMCs. The TCR comes from a man younger than 40 in good health and CMV-seronegative. The CDR3 nucleotides read TGTGCCAGCAGGTTTTCTAGCGGCAGCTCCTACGAGCAGTACTTC. The encoded protein is CASRFSSGSSYEQYF.